Each of the 10 T cell receptor beta chains below was sequenced from the same sample in a study of blood T cells in healthy people across ages. The second PCR ran roughly 7 to 11 cycles with a sample-barcoded 5' primer and J-beta primers. TCRdb re-derived calls from the 5' RACE reads in MiXCR, one entry per CDR3 protein. The sample gives 950,000 to 1,200,000 distinct CDR3 sequences, roughly two fifths of which show up once; around 13% is in the top ten. Sequencing was carried out using blood. Receptor source: a man aged 18 to 35 in good health.

This clonotype appeared a few times. V is TRBV21-1 and J is TRBJ2-3; the DNA was not used to check the table's D call, TRBD2. TRBV21-1 is a recognized pseudogene. The CDR3 runs to 17 residues. This chain's CDR3 is CASSNFSGGFDTDTQYF. The CDR3, as DNA: TGTGCCAGCAGCAATTTTAGCGGGGGGTTTGACACAGATACGCAGTATTTT.

This chain links TRBV3-1 with TRBJ2-7, with a weak D call TRBD1 (6 bases). The CDR3 length is 17 residues. Per the germline V gene, CDR1 is LGHDT and CDR2 is YNNKEL (reference sequence). Trimming removed 0 bases from V and 7 bases from J, with 22 bases in between. The CDR3 region is CASSQDLAAGVGNEQYF. The CDR3 bases are TGTGCCAGCAGCCAAGATCTGGCGGCAGGGGTTGGGAATGAGCAGTACTTC.

This clonotype was observed a few times. The chain joins TRBV5-1 to TRBJ1-5, with D tentatively TRBD1 (5 bases). Trimming took off 0 bases at V and 3 bases at J, with 10 bases between the two ends. This CDR3 has 15 amino acids. The V gene's germline CDR1 is SGHRS and CDR2 YFSETQ. The CDR3 nucleotides read TGCGCCAGCAGCTTGGAAGGGGTTGACAATCAGCCCCAGCATTTT. Translating it yields CASSLEGVDNQPQHF.

The gene calls are TRBV4-3 and TRBJ1-2; D is unresolved. The V gene's germline CDR1 is LGHNA and CDR2 YSLEER. The CDR3 spans 14 residues. V gave up 4 bases and J gave up 3 bases, with 12 bases separating them. The CDR3 nucleotides are TGCGCCAGCAGCCTGTTAGGCACCCACTATGGCTACACCTTC. Translated: CASSLLGTHYGYTF.

This chain uses TRBV7-9 with TRBJ1-4; 9 positions agree with TRBD1. The CDR3 has 15 amino acids. Germline V CDR1 and CDR2: SEHNR, FQNEAQ (reference sequence). The junction had 1 base not matched to a gene; V was cut back by 3 bases and J by 2 bases. This chain's CDR3 is CASSFTGGTNEKLFF. As DNA, the CDR3 is TGTGCCAGCAGCTTCACAGGGGGCACTAATGAAAAACTGTTTTTT. The variable domain in full, with the rest retrieved from reference TRBV7-9 and TRBJ1-4, is DTGVSQNPRHKITKRGQNVTFRCDPISEHNRLYWYRQTLGQGPEFLTYFQNEAQLEKSRLLSDRFSAERPKGSFSTLEIQRTEQGDSAMYLCASSFTGGTNEKLFFGSGTQLSVL.

This clonotype came up many times. The chain employs TRBV20-1 and TRBJ2-7; 8 nucleotides match TRBD1. V was clipped by 2 bases and J by 4 bases; unmatched bases: 13. This CDR3 has 16 amino acids. Germline V CDR1 and CDR2: DFQATT, SNEGSKA (reference sequence). The CDR3 spells CSARTGQGEGIYEQYF. The CDR3 bases are TGCAGTGCTAGAACCGGACAGGGCGAGGGGATATACGAGCAGTACTTC.

This clonotype was detected a few times. This chain connects TRBV11-1 to TRBJ2-3, with D unclear. The length of the CDR3 is 15 residues. The germline gives CDR1 SGHAT, CDR2 FQDESV (reference sequence). V shed 3 bases and J shed 2 bases, with 12 bases lying between them. The CDR3, as DNA: TGTGCCAGCAGCTTGGTGTGGCCCAACACAGATACGCAGTATTTT. This sequence encodes CASSLVWPNTDTQYF.

The V gene is TRBV4-3, the J gene TRBJ1-2, with 7 bases fitting TRBD1. With V trimmed by 0 bases and J by 1 base, 8 bases remained unmatched. CDR3 length: 17 amino acids. The V gene's germline CDR1 is LGHNA and CDR2 YSLEER. CDR3 protein: CASSQETDRKGNYGYTF. The DNA of the CDR3 is TGCGCCAGCAGCCAAGAAACGGACAGGAAGGGTAACTATGGCTACACCTTC.

This clonotype was picked up a small number of times. V and J are TRBV7-2 and TRBJ2-5; TRBD2 agrees at 8 bases. With V trimmed by 6 bases and J by 5 bases, 8 bases remained unmatched. The CDR3 is 14 amino acids. The germline V gene encodes CDR1 SGHTA and CDR2 FQGNSA. The CDR3 loop is CASSRGGSTETQYF. CDR3 coding DNA: TGTGCCAGCAGTCGGGGGGGCTCTACCGAGACCCAGTACTTC.

This chain joins TRBV20-1 and TRBJ2-7; 7 bases are a match to TRBD1. CDR3 size: 13 residues. Germline V CDR1 and CDR2: DFQATT, SNEGSKA (reference sequence). The ends lost 1 base at V and 2 bases at J; junction bases unmatched: 2. CDR3 region: CSARGQGTYEQYF. In DNA form, the CDR3 reads TGCAGTGCTAGAGGACAGGGTACCTACGAGCAGTACTTC.